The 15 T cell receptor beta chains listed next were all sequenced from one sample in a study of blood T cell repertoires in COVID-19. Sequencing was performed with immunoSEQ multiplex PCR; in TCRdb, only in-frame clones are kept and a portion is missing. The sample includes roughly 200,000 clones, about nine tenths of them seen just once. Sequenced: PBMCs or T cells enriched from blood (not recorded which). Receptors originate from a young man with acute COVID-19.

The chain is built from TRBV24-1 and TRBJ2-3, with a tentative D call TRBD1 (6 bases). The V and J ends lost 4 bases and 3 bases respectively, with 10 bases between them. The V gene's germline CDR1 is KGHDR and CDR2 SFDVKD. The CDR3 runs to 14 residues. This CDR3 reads CATSDPGQTDTQYF. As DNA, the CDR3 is TGTGCCACCAGTGACCCTGGACAGACAGATACGCAGTATTTT.

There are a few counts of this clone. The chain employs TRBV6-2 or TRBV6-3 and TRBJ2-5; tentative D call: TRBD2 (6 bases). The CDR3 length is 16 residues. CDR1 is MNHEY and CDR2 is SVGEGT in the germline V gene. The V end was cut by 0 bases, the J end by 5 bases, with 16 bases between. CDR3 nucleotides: TGTGCCAGCAGTTACTCGGGAGGTGCCTCATCTGAGACCCAGTACTTC. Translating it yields CASSYSGGASSETQYF.

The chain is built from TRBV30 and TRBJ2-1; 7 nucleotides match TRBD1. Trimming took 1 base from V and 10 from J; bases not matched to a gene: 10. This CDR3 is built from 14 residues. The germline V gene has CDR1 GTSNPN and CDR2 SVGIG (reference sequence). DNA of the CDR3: TGTGCCTGGAGTGGGGGACAGCCTTTTTCGGAGCAGTTCTTC. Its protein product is CAWSGGQPFSEQFF. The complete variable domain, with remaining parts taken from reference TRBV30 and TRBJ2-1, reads SQTIHQWPATLVQPVGSPLSLECTVEGTSNPNLYWYRQAAGRGLQLLFYSVGIGQISSEVPQNLSASRPQDRQFILSSKKLLLSDSGFYLCAWSGGQPFSEQFFGPGTRLTVL.

The CDR3 reads CASSSTGTKYEQYF. The CDR3 DNA reads TGTGCCAGCAGCTCGACAGGGACCAAATACGAGCAGTACTTC. The V gene is TRBV11-2, the J gene TRBJ2-7, with 7 bases identical to TRBD1. V trimming: 4 bases; J trimming: 4 bases; junction bases outside the gene matches: 7. CDR3 length: 14 residues. From germline, CDR1 is SGHAT and CDR2 FQNNGV. The whole variable domain, remainder taken from reference TRBV11-2 and TRBJ2-7, is EAGVAQSPRYKIIEKRQSVAFWCNPISGHATLYWYQQILGQGPKLLIQFQNNGVVDDSQLPKDRFSAERLKGVDSTLKIQPAKLEDSAVYLCASSSTGTKYEQYFGPGTRLTVT.

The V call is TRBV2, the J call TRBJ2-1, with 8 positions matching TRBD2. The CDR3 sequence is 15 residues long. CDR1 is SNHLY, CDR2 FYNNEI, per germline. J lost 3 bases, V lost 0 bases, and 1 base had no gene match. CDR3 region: CASSEAGLDYNEQFF. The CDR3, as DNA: TGTGCCAGCAGTGAAGCGGGACTAGACTACAATGAGCAGTTCTTC.

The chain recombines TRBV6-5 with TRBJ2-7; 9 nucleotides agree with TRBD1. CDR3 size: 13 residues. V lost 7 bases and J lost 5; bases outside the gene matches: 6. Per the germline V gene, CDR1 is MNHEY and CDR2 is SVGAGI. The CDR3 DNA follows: TGTGCCAGCAAGGGGGACAGGGTCAACGAGCAGTACTTC. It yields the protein CASKGDRVNEQYF.

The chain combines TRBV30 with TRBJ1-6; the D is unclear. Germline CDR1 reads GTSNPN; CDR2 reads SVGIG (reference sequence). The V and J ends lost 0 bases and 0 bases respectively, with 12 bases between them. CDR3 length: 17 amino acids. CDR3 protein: CAWSVEGLGSYNSPLHF. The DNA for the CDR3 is TGTGCCTGGAGTGTAGAGGGCCTCGGCTCCTATAATTCACCCCTCCACTTT.

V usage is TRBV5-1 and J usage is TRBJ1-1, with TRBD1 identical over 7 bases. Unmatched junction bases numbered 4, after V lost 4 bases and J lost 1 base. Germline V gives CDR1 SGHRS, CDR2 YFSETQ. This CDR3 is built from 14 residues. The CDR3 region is CASSPGGTNTEAFF. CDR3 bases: TGCGCCAGCAGCCCAGGGGGTACGAACACTGAAGCTTTCTTT.

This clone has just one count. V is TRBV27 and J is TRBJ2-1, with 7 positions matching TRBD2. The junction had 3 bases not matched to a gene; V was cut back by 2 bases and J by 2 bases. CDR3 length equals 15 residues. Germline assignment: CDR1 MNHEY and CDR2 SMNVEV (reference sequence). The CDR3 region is CASSLTGGPYNEQFF. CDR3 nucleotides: TGTGCCAGCAGTTTAACGGGAGGTCCCTACAATGAGCAGTTCTTC.

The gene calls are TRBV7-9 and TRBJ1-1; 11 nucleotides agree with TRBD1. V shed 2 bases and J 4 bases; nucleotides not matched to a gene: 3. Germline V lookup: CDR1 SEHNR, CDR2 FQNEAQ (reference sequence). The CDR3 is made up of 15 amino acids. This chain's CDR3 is CASSLTGTGGTEAFF. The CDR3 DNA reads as TGTGCCAGCAGCTTAACCGGGACAGGGGGCACTGAAGCTTTCTTT.

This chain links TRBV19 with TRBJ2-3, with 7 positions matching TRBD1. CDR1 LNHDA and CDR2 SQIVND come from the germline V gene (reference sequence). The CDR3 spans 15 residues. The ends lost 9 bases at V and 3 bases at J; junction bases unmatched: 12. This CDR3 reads CASAVQGQRTDTQYF. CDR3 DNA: TGTGCCAGCGCCGTACAGGGACAGAGAACAGATACGCAGTATTTT.

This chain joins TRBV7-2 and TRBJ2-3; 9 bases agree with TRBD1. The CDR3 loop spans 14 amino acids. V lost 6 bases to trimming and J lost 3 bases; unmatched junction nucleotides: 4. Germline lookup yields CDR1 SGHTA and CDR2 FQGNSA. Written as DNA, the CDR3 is TGTGCCAGCAGTCGGGACAGGGTAACAGATACGCAGTATTTT. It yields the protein CASSRDRVTDTQYF.

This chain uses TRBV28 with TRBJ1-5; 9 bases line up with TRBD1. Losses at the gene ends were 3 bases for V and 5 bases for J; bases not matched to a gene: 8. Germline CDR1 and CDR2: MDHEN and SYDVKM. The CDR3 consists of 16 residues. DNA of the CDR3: TGTGCCAGCAGTTTCCCGGGACAGGGAGTTTATCAGCCCCAGCATTTT. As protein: CASSFPGQGVYQPQHF.

In DNA form, the CDR3 reads TGCGCCAGCAGCGAATTATCTAGCGGGAGTCCCTCAGATACGCAGTATTTT. It is translated as CASSELSSGSPSDTQYF. This chain links TRBV5-1 with TRBJ2-3, with 10 nucleotides matching TRBD2. V gave up 4 bases and J gave up 4 bases; unmatched junction bases: 12. CDR1 and CDR2 (germline): SGHRS, YFSETQ. This CDR3 has 17 residues. Supplemented by reference TRBV5-1 and TRBJ2-3, the full variable domain reads KAGVTQTPRYLIKTRGQQVTLSCSPISGHRSVSWYQQTPGQGLQFLFEYFSETQRNKGNFPGRFSGRQFSNSRSEMNVSTLELGDSALYLCASSELSSGSPSDTQYFGPGTRLTVL.

CDR3 region: CSHAGGSSYEQYF. DNA for the CDR3: TGCAGTCACGCAGGGGGGTCCTCCTACGAGCAGTACTTC. This chain uses TRBV29-1 with TRBJ2-7; D is possibly TRBD1 (7 bases). This CDR3 has 13 residues. Germline V lookup: CDR1 SQVTM, CDR2 ANQGSEA.